These 27 T cell receptor beta chains were all obtained from the same sample, sequenced in a study of T-cell memory formation after mild COVID-19. TCRdb itself ran the 5' RACE reads through MiXCR, one entry per CDR3 protein. This sample yields about 100,000 distinct CDR3 sequences, of which around an eighth are seen a single time; around two fifths belongs to the top ten. Sequenced: PBMCs or a T cell subset sorted from them (not recorded which). These TCRs come from a man younger than 30 who had mild COVID-19 (a few samples of this study predate the infection). Cell type and time point are not known.

This clonotype was seen more than once but under ten times. This chain joins TRBV7-9 and TRBJ2-2; 8 bases align to TRBD1. The germline CDR1 and CDR2 sequences are SEHNR and FQNEAQ (reference sequence). The CDR3 is 15 residues long. V lost 1 base to trimming and J lost 4 bases; unmatched junction nucleotides: 2. The CDR3 spells CASSLGTGLTGELFF. CDR3 DNA sequence: TGTGCCAGCAGCTTAGGGACAGGGCTCACCGGGGAGCTGTTTTTT.

There are a few counts of this clonotype. The chain links TRBV7-6 to TRBJ2-3, with 9 bases lining up with TRBD1. The CDR3 extends over 16 amino acids. Trimming cost V 4 bases and J 3 bases; bases outside gene matches: 8. Germline CDR1 reads SGHVS; CDR2 reads FNYEAQ. The CDR3 DNA follows: TGTGCCAGCAGCTCCCCCGGGACAGGGATTACAGATACGCAGTATTTT. Translation gives CASSSPGTGITDTQYF.

The chain recombines TRBV14 with TRBJ1-1; maybe TRBD1 (6 bases). Trimming took 1 base from V and 7 from J, leaving 13 bases between them. The CDR3 length is 14 residues. Per germline, CDR1 SGHDN and CDR2 FVKESK. CDR3 nucleotides: TGTGCCAGCAGCCAAGGGGGGCCAGGGGTTGAAGCTTTCTTT. Amino acids: CASSQGGPGVEAFF.

The rearrangement joins TRBV13 to TRBJ2-2, with a possible D match to TRBD2 (6 bases). Germline CDR1 and CDR2: PRHDT and FYEKMQ (reference sequence). The CDR3 length is 14 residues. The V end lost 2 bases, the J end lost 6 bases, and 10 bases lay between the germline ends. The DNA for the CDR3 is TGTGCCAGCAGCTTATCGGAGGGCGCCGGGGAGCTGTTTTTT. This gives the protein CASSLSEGAGELFF.

This clonotype was seen only a few times. The chain couples TRBV27 to TRBJ1-1; D remains unclear. Trimming removed 0 bases from V and 4 bases from J, with 12 bases in between. Germline V lookup: CDR1 MNHEY, CDR2 SMNVEV (reference sequence). The CDR3 totals 15 residues. The CDR3 protein is CASSLSRTGSTEAFF. Here the CDR3 DNA reads TGTGCCAGCAGTTTATCAAGAACGGGATCCACTGAAGCTTTCTTT.

This clonotype was recorded many times. V and J are TRBV20-1 and TRBJ2-7, with 9 bases matching TRBD2. In germline, CDR1 is DFQATT, CDR2 SNEGSKA (reference sequence). This CDR3 is 13 amino acids long. Trimming at V came to 7 bases and at J to 2 bases, leaving 6 bases not matched to a gene. The CDR3 reads CSGASGDPYEQYF. The DNA for the CDR3 is TGCAGTGGGGCTAGCGGGGACCCCTACGAGCAGTACTTC.

The V gene is TRBV4-3, the J gene TRBJ2-1, with D tentatively TRBD1 or TRBD2 (5 bases each). Germline CDR1 and CDR2: LGHNA and YSLEER. Trimming shortened V by 4 bases and J by 3 bases, and 16 bases separated the two germline ends. The CDR3 sequence is 16 residues long. The CDR3 DNA reads as TGCGCCAGCAGCCCCCGTAGGGACCCCCTCTACAATGAGCAGTTCTTC. Translating gives CASSPRRDPLYNEQFF.

V usage is TRBV29-1 and J usage is TRBJ2-5; TRBD1 agrees at 7 bases. The CDR3 has 16 amino acids. Germline V gene sequence: CDR1 SQVTM, CDR2 ANQGSEA. V lost 3 bases and J lost 5; bases outside the gene matches: 15. The CDR3 loop reads CSVDYSLRGRGETQYF. In DNA, the CDR3 is TGCAGCGTTGACTACTCCCTTAGGGGGCGTGGGGAGACCCAGTACTTC. Filled out from reference TRBV29-1 and TRBJ2-5, the complete variable domain reads SAVISQKPSRDICQRGTSLTIQCQVDSQVTMMFWYRQQPGQSLTLIATANQGSEATYESGFVIDKFPISRPNLTFSTLTVSNMSPEDSSIYLCSVDYSLRGRGETQYFGPGTRLLVL.

The chain links TRBV11-2 to TRBJ2-7; D not resolved. Germline CDR1 SGHAT, CDR2 FQNNGV. This CDR3 has 14 residues. Deletions cut 0 bases from V and 2 bases from J, with 8 bases between. Here the CDR3 DNA reads TGTGCCAGCAGCTTAGAGGACGGACCCTACGAGCAGTACTTC. It yields the protein CASSLEDGPYEQYF.

This clonotype was counted many times. Written as DNA, the CDR3 is TGCAGTGCTAGAGATCTTGGGGGAGGGACTGAAGCTTTCTTT. Its protein product is CSARDLGGGTEAFF. The chain is built from TRBV20-1 and TRBJ1-1; D possibly corresponds to TRBD1 (5 bases). Germline V CDR1 and CDR2: DFQATT, SNEGSKA (reference sequence). V was shortened by 0 bases and J by 5 bases, with 13 bases between the two germline ends. CDR3 length: 14 amino acids.

This chain links TRBV6-6 with TRBJ1-1, with a weak D call TRBD1 (5 bases). V shed 7 bases and J shed 1 base, with 16 bases lying between them. This CDR3 comprises 15 residues. Germline V gene lookup returns CDR1 MNHNY and CDR2 SVGAGI (reference sequence). The CDR3 DNA reads TGTGCCAGCACTCCACACGGAGGGGCGAACACTGAAGCTTTCTTT. Translating gives CASTPHGGANTEAFF.

The rearrangement uses TRBV28 and TRBJ2-3, with 11 bases lining up with TRBD2. The CDR3 has 18 residues. Germline V gene sequence: CDR1 MDHEN, CDR2 SYDVKM. The V and J ends lost 2 bases and 3 bases, in that order; junction bases with no gene match: 10. CDR3 amino acids: CASSLPLGVAGGTDTQYF. CDR3 in DNA: TGTGCCAGCAGTTTACCCCTCGGGGTAGCGGGGGGGACAGATACGCAGTATTTT.

This clonotype was seen a handful of times. This sequence joins TRBV6-5 and TRBJ1-1; D is unclear. Germline V gene lookup returns CDR1 MNHEY and CDR2 SVGAGI. V gave up 2 bases and J gave up 1 base, with 5 bases separating them. The CDR3 runs 13 residues. Here the CDR3 reads CASSYRRNTEAFF. CDR3 coding DNA: TGTGCCAGCAGTTACCGCCGGAACACTGAAGCTTTCTTT.

The V and J genes are TRBV11-2 and TRBJ2-7; D is tentatively TRBD1 or TRBD2 (5 bases each). The CDR3 sequence is 13 residues long. The germline CDR1 and CDR2 sequences are SGHAT and FQNNGV. V lost 3 bases and J 3 bases, leaving 9 bases between the germline ends. The CDR3 protein is CASSFSGGYEQYF. Written as DNA, the CDR3 is TGTGCCAGCAGCTTCTCTGGGGGCTACGAGCAGTACTTC.

The gene calls are TRBV2 and TRBJ2-7, with 15 bases lining up with TRBD2. The V gene end was trimmed by 10 bases and the J gene end by 2 bases; junction bases not matched to a gene: 3. The CDR3 is 14 amino acids. The germline V gene has CDR1 SNHLY and CDR2 FYNNEI. Written as DNA, the CDR3 is TGTGCCACCGGGACTAGCGGGGGGACCTACGAGCAGTACGTC. Protein: CATGTSGGTYEQYV.

This clonotype turned up a few times. The CDR3: CASSQGRRGGRNTGELFF. The CDR3 coding sequence is TGCGCCAGCAGCCAAGGGCGTCGTGGCGGCCGGAACACCGGGGAGCTGTTTTTT. This chain connects TRBV4-3 to TRBJ2-2; D is uncertain. V dropped 1 base and J dropped 1 base, with 16 bases sitting between them. The CDR3 extends over 18 amino acids. The germline CDR1 and CDR2 sequences are LGHNA and YSLEER.

This clonotype showed up just a few times. This chain's CDR3 is CATSRGGDTGELFF. The CDR3 DNA reads TGTGCCACCAGCAGAGGGGGGGACACCGGGGAGCTGTTTTTT. The gene calls are TRBV15 and TRBJ2-2; possibly TRBD2 for D (6 bases). The CDR3 totals 14 residues. V lost 1 base, J lost 3 bases, and 6 bases lay in between. Germline V CDR1 and CDR2: LNHNV, YYDKDF (reference sequence).

This clonotype was detected a few times. The V call is TRBV6-2 or TRBV6-3, the J call TRBJ2-3; tentative D call: TRBD1 (6 bases). CDR3 size: 15 residues. Germline-derived CDR1 and CDR2 are MNHEY and SVGEGT. The ends were cut back, 4 bases at V and 1 base at J, with 12 bases in the middle. The CDR3 is CASSSQGSGTDTQYF. In nucleotides, the CDR3 is TGTGCCAGCAGTTCACAGGGCTCGGGCACAGATACGCAGTATTTT.

A few counts support this clonotype. CDR3 DNA sequence: TGTGCCAGCAGTGTGGCCACTAGGGATGAGCAGTTCTTC. This translates into CASSVATRDEQFF. The rearrangement joins TRBV12-3 or TRBV12-4 to TRBJ2-1, with D tentatively TRBD2 (5 bases). Deletions cut 5 bases from V and 8 bases from J, with 13 bases between. CDR3 length: 13 amino acids.

This clonotype showed up many times. The J gene is TRBJ2-7, the V gene TRBV12-5; 7 positions match TRBD1. The CDR3 has 12 amino acids. After removal of 6 bases from V and 4 bases from J, the junction contained 3 bases not matched to a gene. Per germline, CDR1 LGHNT and CDR2 FRNRAP. CDR3 sequence reads: CASGSTGYEQYF. The CDR3, as DNA: TGTGCTAGTGGGTCGACAGGGTACGAGCAGTACTTC.

The V gene is TRBV6-5, the J gene TRBJ2-2; TRBD1 is a possible D gene (6 bases). Looked up from germline, CDR1 is MNHEY and CDR2 is SVGAGI. CDR3 length equals 17 residues. V lost 0 bases and J 4 bases, leaving 15 bases between the germline ends. The DNA of the CDR3 is TGTGCCAGCAGTTACTCGGGGGCGACACCGTTCACCGGGGAGCTGTTTTTT. Its protein is CASSYSGATPFTGELFF.

The sample holds many counts of this clonotype. V gene TRBV12-3 or TRBV12-4 combines with J gene TRBJ2-3; D is perhaps TRBD1 or TRBD2 (5 bases each). CDR3 length: 16 amino acids. The germline V and J ends were trimmed by 3 bases and 2 bases, with 15 bases remaining between them. For the CDR3, the DNA is TGTGCCAGCAGTTTGAGGGACGGGGTATTCACAGATACGCAGTATTTT. Protein sequence: CASSLRDGVFTDTQYF.

This chain links TRBV7-2 with TRBJ2-1; tentatively, D is TRBD2 (5 bases). CDR1 is SGHTA and CDR2 is FQGNSA in the germline V gene. The V end lost 3 bases, the J end lost 3 bases, and 6 bases lay between the germline ends. This CDR3 spans 13 amino acids. CDR3 coding DNA: TGTGCCAGCAGCTTCGAGGGCTACAATGAGCAGTTCTTC. This translates into CASSFEGYNEQFF.

This chain uses TRBV27 with TRBJ2-3; 13 nucleotides align to TRBD2. From germline, CDR1 is MNHEY and CDR2 SMNVEV (reference sequence). Losses at the gene ends were 5 bases for V and 11 bases for J; bases not matched to a gene: 7. This CDR3 region has 14 residues. Written as DNA, the CDR3 is TGTGCCAGCAGTCGGGGGACTAGCGGGGTAAGGCAGTATTTT. Amino acids: CASSRGTSGVRQYF.

This clonotype was seen repeatedly, ten times or more. The chain employs TRBV6-5 and TRBJ1-5, with 7 bases lining up with TRBD1. Looked up from germline, CDR1 is MNHEY and CDR2 is SVGAGI. V was clipped by 6 bases and J by 3 bases; unmatched bases: 5. The CDR3 is 14 residues long. CDR3 bases: TGTGCCAGCAGCACGACAGGGCCCAATCAGCCCCAGCATTTT. Encoded protein: CASSTTGPNQPQHF.

The J gene is TRBJ2-1, the V gene TRBV12-5, with 8 nucleotides matching TRBD2. From germline, CDR1 is LGHNT and CDR2 FRNRAP. Trimming at V came to 2 bases and at J to 6 bases, leaving 9 bases not matched to a gene. This CDR3 spans 16 amino acids. The DNA for the CDR3 is TGTGCTAGTGGTTTGACCGGGGGGGCGATCTTCAATGAGCAGTTCTTC. Amino acid sequence: CASGLTGGAIFNEQFF.

The chain links TRBV12-3 or TRBV12-4 to TRBJ2-1, with 8 bases identical to TRBD1. The ends lost 5 bases at V and 2 bases at J; junction bases unmatched: 5. The CDR3 sequence is 15 residues long. The CDR3 DNA follows: TGTGCCAGCAGTCCGAGGACAGGGACCTACAATGAGCAGTTCTTC. Translated, it gives CASSPRTGTYNEQFF.